Below, one TCR beta chain is given with its context. Its specific antigen is unknown. No base qualities exist here, and no much larger clone lies one base off it. Taken with the paper, the label for treatment or condition translates to: oral pan-JAK inhibitor, 5-10 mg twice daily. Lesional scalp punch biopsies and peripheral blood were collected from alopecia areata patients. PBMCs were separated by density centrifugation and stained for CD3, CD4 and CD8, after which CD4+ and CD8+ T cells were sorted on a FACSAria. Trimming removed 9 bases from V and 3 bases from J, leaving 15 bases between the germline ends. The CDR3, cysteine through phenylalanine, is 14 amino acids long. The entry retains the CDR3 DNA only, 42 bases that are in frame from base 1. The germline V gene encodes CDR1 MNHNS and CDR2 SASEGT. The data were obtained in a study of CD8+ T cells in alopecia areata (dated by TCRdb to the late 2010s). Describing the broader study: Treated patients were enrolled in an open-label pilot trial of oral tofacitinib, 5 to 10 mg twice daily, for moderate-to-severe alopecia areata. Biopsies were taken from tofacitinib-treated patients at baseline and again at 4 and 24 weeks into treatment, and several of those patients also had a later scalp biopsy. RNA was obtained with the PAXgene miRNA kit for fixed scalp, the miRNeasy kit for PBMCs, and the RNeasy kit for mouse skin. The SALT score, which quantifies the percentage of affected scalp surface area, was used to measure disease severity in treated patients. Scalp clonality was compared across normal scalp (n=4), patchy alopecia areata scalp (n=8), and alopecia totalis/universalis scalp (n=8). To study T cell clonal expansion in alopecia areata, the researchers applied high-throughput TCRbeta sequencing to both the C3H/HeJ mouse model and human patients. In humans, TCRbeta sequencing was performed on scalp tissue and on sorted CD4+ and CD8+ peripheral blood T cells from healthy controls and from patients with patchy or totalis/universalis alopecia areata. TCRbeta CDR3 regions were amplified by immunoSEQ multiplex PCR using 35 Vbeta forward and 13 Jbeta reverse primers. Patients stayed on tofacitinib for 6 to 18 months and then had 6 months of follow-up off drug so that delayed response and recurrence could be assessed. General findings and caveats noted by the study authors: Shared TCR sequences between patients were less evident than in mice, which may be partly attributable to HLA diversity in the patient population. Tofacitinib significantly lowered scalp clonality and the number of expanded CD8+ clones among the top 100 scalp clones. Because the treated cohort was small and had just a single nonresponder, larger studies are needed to establish links between baseline CD8+ expansion and response. Many expanded lesional clones were found to persist in scalp and blood during tofacitinib treatment, and relapse after treatment cessation may be partly explained by this persistence. Resident alphabeta T cells in normal human skin are also sequenced, complicating scalp TCR repertoire analysis, unlike mouse skin dominated by gammadelta T cells. Compared with normal scalp, lesional scalp, particularly in alopecia totalis/universalis, had higher clonality and more expanded CD8+ clones, which suggests antigenic drive.

The library came from the immunoSEQ multiplex PCR assay. RNA was extracted from all samples and reverse transcribed into cDNA, which served as template for TCR sequencing. SuperScript III was used to make first-strand cDNA, primed with a 2:1 mix of oligo-dT and random hexamers. A synthetic immune receptor repertoire was used to assess amplification bias, and residual bias was removed computationally. Processing in the source paper ran as follows. Raw reads were preprocessed to remove errors, and CDR3 was defined according to IMGT conventions as the region from the conserved cysteine to phenylalanine. Clonality was computed as 1 minus the Shannon entropy, with the entropy normalized by log2 of the number of productive unique TCRs. Scalp TCRbeta sequences were cross-referenced with sorted blood CD4 and CD8 repertoires so that the CD4 or CD8 identity of scalp clones could be inferred. In its TCRdb copy, this immuneACCESS table keeps in-frame sequences only and misses some clones. Where compared with another copy, unresolved V genes explain less than half of these, and the others have no known cause. The V and J calls and clone size are taken from that table; D and trimming were inferred from the DNA. Within this sample are roughly 220,000 clones, with roughly two fifths of them counted one time only. The biggest ten clones account for 0.48% of the sample.

Recombination joined TRBV6-1 with TRBJ1-5; the D gene is perhaps TRBD1, from 5 matching bases. The sequence was obtained from a human donor with alopecia areata. This sample comprised CD4+ T cells sorted from blood, obtained between weeks 30 and 35, from a patient treated with tofacitinib. The DNA reads as follows: TGTGCCAGTCGTTCAGGGCAGGACAATCAGCCCCAGCATTTT. This yields the protein CASRSGQDNQPQHF.